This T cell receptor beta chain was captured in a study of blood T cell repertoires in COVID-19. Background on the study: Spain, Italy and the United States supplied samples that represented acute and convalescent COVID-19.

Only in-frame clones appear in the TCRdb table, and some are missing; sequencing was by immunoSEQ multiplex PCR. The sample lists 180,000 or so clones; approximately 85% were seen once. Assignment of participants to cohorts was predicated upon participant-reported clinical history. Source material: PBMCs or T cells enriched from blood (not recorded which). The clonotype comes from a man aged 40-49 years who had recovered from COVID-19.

The CDR3 loop is CASSMTYTGTGSEKLFF. The CDR3 DNA follows: TGTGCCAGTAGTATGACTTACACCGGGACAGGGAGTGAAAAACTGTTTTTT. This chain links TRBV19 with TRBJ1-4; 9 bases are a match to TRBD1. V lost 3 bases to trimming and J lost 7 bases; unmatched junction nucleotides: 12. The CDR3 runs to 17 residues. CDR1 and CDR2 (germline): LNHDA, SQIVND (reference sequence).